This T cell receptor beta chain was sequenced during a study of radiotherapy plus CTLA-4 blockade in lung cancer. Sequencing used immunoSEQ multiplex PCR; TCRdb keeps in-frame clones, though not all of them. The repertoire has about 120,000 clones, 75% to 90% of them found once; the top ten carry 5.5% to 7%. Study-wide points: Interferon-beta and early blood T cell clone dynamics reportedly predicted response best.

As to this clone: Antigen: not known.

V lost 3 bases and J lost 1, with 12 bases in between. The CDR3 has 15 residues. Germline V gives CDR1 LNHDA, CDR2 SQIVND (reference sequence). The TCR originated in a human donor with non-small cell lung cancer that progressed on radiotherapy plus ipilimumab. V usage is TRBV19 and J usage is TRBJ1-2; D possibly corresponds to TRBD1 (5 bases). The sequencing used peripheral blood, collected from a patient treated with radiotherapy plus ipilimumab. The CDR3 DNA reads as TGTGCCAGTAGTATCGAGGGGCGGGTTAACTATGGCTACACCTTC. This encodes CASSIEGRVNYGYTF. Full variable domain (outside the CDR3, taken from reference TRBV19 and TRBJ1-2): DGGITQSPKYLFRKEGQNVTLSCEQNLNHDAMYWYRQDPGQGLRLIYYSQIVNDFQKGDIAEGYSVSREKKESFPLTVTSAQKNPTAFYLCASSIEGRVNYGYTFGSGTRLTVV.